Listed below are T cell receptor beta chains from one sample, sequenced in a study of blood T cell repertoires in COVID-19. The assay was immunoSEQ multiplex PCR, and TCRdb's table has in-frame clones only and misses some. The sample holds about 200,000 clones; about nine tenths are singletons and the top ten take around 4.5%. Input material: peripheral blood. Source of these receptors: a middle-aged man with acute or convalescent COVID-19. Each CDR3 is given with its conserved first and last residue. D genes are given only for firm matches. Size is omitted from some rows. Given values are once, few, many or a class for expanded clones.

clone_size	d_call	cdr3_length	j_call	v_call	cdr3_aa	cdr3_nt
few	NA	15	TRBJ1-3	TRBV9	CASSVLSGVGNTIYF	TGTGCCAGCAGCGTCCTCTCAGGGGTCGGAAACACCATATATTTT
NA	NA	13	TRBJ1-2	TRBV25-1	CASSQETNYGYTF	TGTGCCAGCAGCCAAGAGACTAACTATGGCTACACCTTC
NA	NA	14	TRBJ1-4	TRBV6-5	CASSTGGSNEKLFF	TGTGCCAGCAGCACCGGAGGGAGTAATGAAAAACTGTTTTTT
NA	TRBD1	15	TRBJ1-4	TRBV5-1	CASSPGDRGGEKLFF	TGCGCCAGCAGCCCGGGGGACAGGGGAGGCGAAAAACTGTTTTTT
NA	TRBD1	14	TRBJ2-7	TRBV10-3	CAINSGRQGHEQYF	TGTGCCATCAATTCGGGGAGACAGGGCCACGAGCAGTACTTC
NA	NA	16	TRBJ2-5	TRBV6-5	CASSYSRQGGGETQYF	TGTGCCAGCAGTTACTCTCGACAGGGCGGAGGGGAGACCCAGTACTTC
NA	NA	13	TRBJ1-1	TRBV5-1	CASSHEVNTEAFF	TGCGCCAGCAGCCATGAGGTTAACACTGAAGCTTTCTTT
NA	NA	14	TRBJ1-3	TRBV6-5	CASRRGIPGNTIYF	TGTGCCAGCAGGAGGGGGATTCCAGGAAACACCATATATTTT
NA	NA	14	TRBJ1-3	TRBV7-9	CASSLTSSGNTIYF	TGTGCCAGCAGCTTGACAAGCTCTGGAAACACCATATATTTT
NA	NA	15	TRBJ1-5	TRBV6-5	CASTWAPSGGQPQHF	TGTGCCAGTACGTGGGCCCCCTCGGGAGGTCAGCCCCAGCATTTT
NA	NA	14	TRBJ1-2	TRBV2	CASSPMTGDYGYTF	TGTGCCAGCAGTCCCATGACAGGCGACTATGGCTACACCTTC
NA	NA	17	TRBJ2-1	TRBV7-6	CASSSQIQGLSADEQFF	TGTGCCAGCAGCTCACAAATACAGGGTTTATCGGCGGATGAGCAGTTCTTC
NA	NA	13	TRBJ1-1	TRBV30	CAWSPGMNTEAFF	TGTGCCTGGAGTCCAGGAATGAACACTGAAGCTTTCTTT
NA	TRBD2	17	TRBJ2-3	TRBV14	CASSQEPGLGGTDTQYF	TGTGCCAGCAGCCAAGAGCCGGGACTAGGTGGCACAGATACGCAGTATTTT
NA	NA	15	TRBJ1-3	TRBV3-1/TRBV3-2	CASSHLQGTGNTIYF	TGTGCCAGCAGCCACTTACAGGGAACTGGAAACACCATATATTTT
NA	TRBD1	14	TRBJ1-3	TRBV19	CASSTGGSGNTIYF	TGTGCCAGTAGCACAGGGGGCTCTGGAAACACCATATATTTT
NA	NA	13	TRBJ1-5	TRBV6-6	CASMPGSNQPQHF	TGTGCCAGCATGCCGGGTAGCAATCAGCCCCAGCATTTT
NA	TRBD2	16	TRBJ2-1	TRBV28	CASSLWGGSSYNEQFF	TGTGCCAGCAGTTTATGGGGCGGGAGCTCCTACAATGAGCAGTTCTTC
NA	NA	13	TRBJ1-2	TRBV2	CASSGARQDGYTF	TGTGCCAGCAGTGGGGCACGTCAGGATGGCTACACCTTC
once	NA	14	TRBJ2-3	TRBV18	CASSPPVNGNTQYF	TGTGCCAGCTCACCACCAGTTAACGGGAATACGCAGTATTTT
NA	NA	13	TRBJ1-1	TRBV12-3/TRBV12-4	CASSFYMNTEAFF	TGTGCCAGCAGCTTCTATATGAACACTGAAGCTTTCTTT
NA	TRBD2	15	TRBJ2-1	TRBV13	CASSSGLAGYNEQFF	TGTGCCAGCAGCTCGGGACTAGCGGGGTACAATGAGCAGTTCTTC
NA	NA	17	TRBJ1-1	TRBV7-9	CASSLGGPALPGTEAFF	TGTGCCAGCAGCTTAGGAGGCCCAGCACTCCCCGGGACTGAAGCTTTCTTT
NA	NA	13	TRBJ1-5	TRBV10-3	CAIGQGRDQPQHF	TGTGCCATCGGCCAGGGTCGGGATCAGCCCCAGCATTTT
NA	NA	14	TRBJ1-1	TRBV10-1	CASSESGRYTEAFF	TGCGCCAGCAGTGAGTCGGGCAGATACACTGAAGCTTTCTTT
NA	NA	15	TRBJ1-5	TRBV2	CASSGPLRERQPQHF	TGTGCCAGCAGTGGCCCGCTCAGGGAACGACAGCCCCAGCATTTT
NA	TRBD2	15	TRBJ2-2	TRBV19	CATLPAGAGTGELFF	TGTGCCACCCTTCCAGCGGGGGCAGGCACCGGGGAGCTGTTTTTT
NA	NA	18	TRBJ2-1	TRBV14	CASSQRGRGASSYNEQFF	TGTGCCAGCAGCCAAAGAGGGAGGGGGGCGAGCTCCTACAATGAGCAGTTCTTC
NA	TRBD1	18	TRBJ2-3	TRBV9	CASSVAPETGGRTDTQYF	TGTGCCAGCAGCGTAGCCCCTGAGACAGGGGGCAGGACAGATACGCAGTATTTT
NA	TRBD1	19	TRBJ1-6	TRBV19	CASRPTGLYDRSYNSPLHF	TGTGCCAGTAGGCCGACAGGGCTTTATGATCGCTCCTATAATTCACCCCTCCACTTT
NA	TRBD1	15	TRBJ1-6	TRBV9	CASSEDRVGNSPLHF	TGTGCCAGCAGTGAGGACAGGGTGGGTAATTCACCCCTCCACTTT
NA	NA	15	TRBJ2-1	TRBV5-6	CASSLPLDYRGEQFF	TGTGCCAGCAGCTTGCCATTGGACTACCGTGGTGAGCAGTTCTTC
NA	TRBD2	15	TRBJ2-1	TRBV9	CASSVLAGGYNEQFF	TGTGCCAGCAGCGTACTAGCGGGGGGCTACAATGAGCAGTTCTTC
NA	TRBD1	12	TRBJ2-7	TRBV19	CASSDRAYEQYF	TGTGCCAGTAGCGACAGGGCGTACGAGCAGTACTTC
NA	TRBD1	13	TRBJ2-7	TRBV30	CAWSAGQPYAQYF	TGTGCCTGGAGTGCGGGACAGCCCTACGCGCAGTACTTC
NA	NA	16	TRBJ2-4	TRBV6-1	CASSEVGAAAKNIQYF	TGTGCCAGCAGTGAAGTGGGGGCCGCAGCCAAAAACATTCAGTACTTC
NA	TRBD1	16	TRBJ1-5	TRBV5-6	CASSLGPRGLGQPQHF	TGTGCCAGCAGCTTGGGGCCGAGGGGGCTTGGTCAGCCCCAGCATTTT
NA	TRBD1	13	TRBJ1-2	TRBV19	CASRPDRHYGYTF	TGTGCCAGTAGGCCGGACAGGCACTATGGCTACACCTTC
once	NA	13	TRBJ1-2	TRBV30	CAWSAQLPYGYTF	TGTGCCTGGAGTGCACAGCTACCCTATGGCTACACCTTC
NA	NA	14	TRBJ1-5	TRBV2	CASSGTGGNQPQHF	TGTGCCAGCAGCGGTACAGGCGGTAATCAGCCCCAGCATTTT
NA	NA	15	TRBJ1-1	TRBV9	CASSPTQGSNTEAFF	TGTGCCAGCAGCCCCACACAGGGTTCGAACACTGAAGCTTTCTTT
NA	NA	15	TRBJ2-5	TRBV11-2	CASSQHRGIQETQYF	TGTGCCAGCAGCCAACACCGGGGAATACAAGAGACCCAGTACTTC
NA	NA	14	TRBJ2-7	TRBV7-8	CASSRGGTAYEQYF	TGTGCCAGCAGCCGAGGCGGGACAGCCTACGAGCAGTACTTC
NA	TRBD1	15	TRBJ1-5	TRBV5-1	CASSLDRGSNQPQHF	TGCGCCAGCAGCTTGGACAGGGGCAGTAATCAGCCCCAGCATTTT
NA	NA	14	TRBJ1-3	TRBV2	CATKDSYSGNTIYF	TGTGCCACCAAGGACTCATACTCTGGAAACACCATATATTTT
few	TRBD1	12	TRBJ1-1	TRBV29-1	CSADRMNTEAFF	TGCAGCGCGGACAGGATGAACACTGAAGCTTTCTTT
NA	TRBD1	15	TRBJ1-2	TRBV18	CASSPRDRSNYGYTF	TGTGCCAGCTCACCACGGGACAGATCTAACTATGGCTACACCTTC
NA	TRBD2	16	TRBJ2-1	TRBV7-8	CASSLVGLAGDNEQFF	TGTGCCAGCAGCTTAGTGGGACTAGCGGGGGACAATGAGCAGTTCTTC
NA	NA	14	TRBJ2-7	TRBV7-8	CASSLVRALGEQYF	TGTGCCAGCAGCTTAGTCAGGGCCCTCGGCGAGCAGTACTTC
NA	NA	16	TRBJ1-1	TRBV5-6	CASSPLVGPRNTEAFF	TGTGCCAGCAGCCCTCTGGTGGGGCCGAGGAACACTGAAGCTTTCTTT
NA	NA	16	TRBJ1-4	TRBV6-5	CASSYSRGSSNEKLFF	TGTGCCAGCAGTTACTCAAGGGGTTCGTCTAATGAAAAACTGTTTTTT
NA	NA	13	TRBJ1-1	TRBV5-1	CASVREVGTEAFF	TGCGCCAGCGTCCGCGAGGTTGGCACTGAAGCTTTCTTT
NA	NA	11	TRBJ2-1	TRBV6-2/TRBV6-3	CASSSGTRGFF	TGTGCCAGCAGCTCCGGGACCAGGGGGTTCTTC
NA	TRBD2	19	TRBJ2-1	TRBV5-1	CASSGPGLAGGQAYNEQFF	TGCGCCAGCAGCGGCCCGGGACTAGCGGGGGGGCAGGCCTACAATGAGCAGTTCTTC
NA	NA	13	TRBJ1-2	TRBV5-5	CASSLRTQNGYTF	TGTGCCAGCAGCTTGAGGACACAAAATGGCTACACCTTC
NA	TRBD2	16	TRBJ2-3	TRBV3-1/TRBV3-2	CASSQDRGGRPDTQYF	TGTGCCAGCAGCCAAGATCGGGGGGGCCGCCCAGATACGCAGTATTTT